The 15 T cell receptor beta chains in this list originate from one sample, sequenced in a study of CXCR3-negative and CXCR3-positive naive CD8 T cells. The method, 5' RACE with UMI labels, was used to prepare the TRB cDNA libraries. TCRdb reprocessed the 5' RACE reads, with one entry per CDR3 protein and no DNA. This table holds tens of thousands of distinct CDR3 sequences. Sequencing used memory CD8+ T cells from blood. The receptors come from a human donor in good health. Some clones in this sample may be carry-over from other donors' samples.

The chain employs TRBV11-2 and TRBJ2-1; checking the TCRdb D call of TRBD2 is not possible without DNA. Germline V gene data show CDR1 as SGHAT and CDR2 as FQNNGV. The CDR3 totals 16 residues. The CDR3 loop reads CASSLAPLATHNEQFF.

The gene calls are TRBV4-3 and TRBJ2-1; without DNA, the TCRdb call of TRBD1 cannot be checked. CDR3 length: 16 residues. Germline V gene lookup returns CDR1 LGHNA and CDR2 YSLEER. The CDR3 loop reads CASSQEMGGAYNEQFF.

The V and J genes are TRBV6-4 and TRBJ1-1. CDR3 length: 14 amino acids. Germline V CDR1 and CDR2: MRHNA, SNTAGT. The chain's CDR3 is CASSEGHENTEAFF.

V usage is TRBV20-1 and J usage is TRBJ2-2; TCRdb's D call of TRBD2 is untestable without DNA. The germline CDR1 and CDR2 sequences are DFQATT and SNEGSKA (reference sequence). The length of the CDR3 is 15 residues. The CDR3 spells CSAPNYGEGTGELFF.

The chain employs TRBV9 and TRBJ1-2; absent DNA, TCRdb's TRBD1 call cannot be checked. The V gene's germline CDR1 is SGDLS and CDR2 YYNGEE. The CDR3 runs 13 residues. CDR3 loop: CASSDTGDYGYTF.

The chain combines TRBV29-1 with TRBJ2-5. The germline V gene encodes CDR1 SQVTM and CDR2 ANQGSEA. The CDR3 loop spans 12 amino acids. The CDR3: CSVVVDKETQYF.

This chain connects TRBV28 to TRBJ2-6; TCRdb indicates TRBD1, and absent DNA this call remains unverified. The CDR3 is made up of 16 amino acids. Looked up from germline, CDR1 is MDHEN and CDR2 is SYDVKM. CDR3 sequence: CASYTGTPSGANVLTF.

The gene calls are TRBV12-3 or TRBV12-4 and TRBJ2-3. This CDR3 is built from 12 residues. CDR3: CASSLGVDTQYF.

This rearrangement joins TRBV25-1 to TRBJ2-2; TCRdb outputs TRBD1, but without DNA this stays unchecked. CDR3 length: 17 amino acids. Germline V CDR1 and CDR2: MGHDK, SYGVNS. The CDR3 protein is CASSSLDRNTKDGELFF.

The CDR3 region is CASSFFPLTGQFEDTQYF. The chain is built from TRBV7-8 and TRBJ2-3; TCRdb names TRBD1, which stays unverified in the absence of DNA. Germline CDR1 is SGHVS and CDR2 is FQNEAQ. The CDR3 length is 18 residues.

The chain is built from TRBV5-1 and TRBJ2-4; lacking DNA, the TRBD1 call made by TCRdb goes unchecked. Germline V gene data show CDR1 as SGHRS and CDR2 as YFSETQ. The length of the CDR3 is 16 residues. The CDR3 here is CASRSGEEIAKNIQYF.

The chain uses TRBV28 and TRBJ2-1; the D gene TCRdb calls, TRBD2, cannot be checked with no DNA. The germline CDR1 and CDR2 sequences are MDHEN and SYDVKM. The CDR3 covers 18 residues. The CDR3 here is CASSSVVWREGTYNEQFF.

The chain carries TRBV19 and TRBJ1-1. Germline V gene data show CDR1 as LNHDA and CDR2 as SQIVND (reference sequence). CDR3 length: 12 amino acids. The CDR3 spells CASSVRGTEAFF.

This chain connects TRBV28 to TRBJ2-7. The CDR3 runs 14 residues. Germline CDR1 and CDR2: MDHEN and SYDVKM. The CDR3 is CASSLGTHSYEQYF.

V usage is TRBV7-6 and J usage is TRBJ1-1. Germline CDR1 reads SGHVS; CDR2 reads FNYEAQ. CDR3 length equals 14 residues. CDR3 region: CASSYRGLNTEAFF.